The rows below give T cell receptor beta chains drawn from one sample of a study of radiation and T cells in renal cell carcinoma. The data were produced by immunoSEQ multiplex PCR, yet TCRdb's version contains in-frame clones alone and is incomplete. Of about 58,000 clones in the sample, roughly four fifths were seen once. Sequences were derived from blood, sampled from a patient whose treatment included radiotherapy and nephrectomy. These receptor sequences come from a man between 60 and 75 years old with renal cell carcinoma. Both conserved end residues are part of each CDR3. Fields, in order: D gene, clone size, J gene, V gene, CDR3 protein, CDR3 DNA. A D gene is named only where the DNA matches it firmly. Clone size appears in some rows only: once, few, many, or a class for an expanded clone.

- | few | TRBJ1-1 | TRBV4-3 | CASSQGSATEAFF | TGCGCCAGCAGCCAAGGGTCAGCCACTGAAGCTTTCTTT
- | - | TRBJ2-1 | TRBV29-1 | CSVYGLVFGHEQFF | TGCAGCGTTTATGGCCTAGTGTTCGGCCATGAGCAGTTCTTC
- | - | TRBJ2-2 | TRBV15 | CATSRALMGGELFF | TGTGCCACCAGCAGAGCCTTGATGGGGGGGGAGCTGTTTTTT
- | few | TRBJ2-3 | TRBV11-3 | CASSPGTDTQYF | TGTGCCAGCAGCCCCGGCACAGATACGCAGTATTTT
TRBD1 | - | TRBJ1-5 | TRBV4-2 | CASSRSGQGAGQPQHF | TGTGCCAGCAGCCGAAGCGGACAGGGGGCAGGTCAGCCCCAGCATTTT
- | - | TRBJ2-5 | TRBV9 | CASSATSQETQYF | TGTGCCAGCAGCGCAACCTCGCAAGAGACCCAGTACTTC
TRBD2 | - | TRBJ2-1 | TRBV11-3 | CASSFTSGRAHEQFF | TGTGCCAGCAGCTTCACTAGCGGGAGGGCTCATGAGCAGTTCTTC
- | - | TRBJ2-3 | TRBV27 | CASSLQRGGDADTQYF | TGTGCCAGCAGTCTCCAAAGGGGGGGGGACGCAGATACGCAGTATTTT
TRBD2 | - | TRBJ2-2 | TRBV11-2 | CASRLAGADTGELFF | TGTGCCAGCAGACTAGCGGGGGCCGACACCGGGGAGCTGTTTTTT
- | - | TRBJ1-6 | TRBV30 | CAWSVLWVGASNSPLHF | TGTGCCTGGAGTGTATTATGGGTCGGGGCCTCGAATTCACCCCTCCACTTT
- | - | TRBJ2-5 | TRBV7-7 | CASSLGGAEEETQYF | TGTGCCAGCAGCTTAGGCGGGGCTGAGGAAGAGACCCAGTACTTC
- | - | TRBJ1-1 | TRBV5-4 | CASSLVRAQNTEAFF | TGTGCCAGCAGCTTGGTCCGGGCCCAGAACACTGAAGCTTTCTTT
- | once | TRBJ1-6 | TRBV4-3 | CASSPGENNSPLHF | TGCGCCAGCAGCCCCGGGGAGAATAATTCACCCCTCCACTTT
- | - | TRBJ2-6 | TRBV21-1 | CASSRKTSDGANVLTF | TGTGCCAGCAGCAGAAAAACGTCGGATGGGGCCAACGTCCTGACTTTC
- | few | TRBJ1-6 | TRBV6-6 | CASSDPYNSPLHF | TGTGCCAGCAGTGATCCCTATAATTCACCCCTCCACTTT
TRBD1 | - | TRBJ2-7 | TRBV29-1 | CSAGTGDRTLYF | TGCAGCGCAGGGACAGGGGACCGAACTTTGTACTTC
TRBD2 | - | TRBJ2-1 | TRBV27 | CASSLLAGTSYNEQFF | TGTGCCAGCAGTTTACTAGCGGGAACCTCCTACAATGAGCAGTTCTTC
- | - | TRBJ2-3 | TRBV11-2 | CASSVTDTQYF | TGTGCCAGCAGCGTCACAGATACGCAGTATTTT
TRBD2 | - | TRBJ2-2 | TRBV7-8 | CASSLRTWTSGNAGELFF | TGTGCCAGCAGCTTACGAACCTGGACTAGCGGAAACGCCGGGGAGCTGTTTTTT
TRBD1 | - | TRBJ2-1 | TRBV2 | CAWGQSFYNEQFF | TGTGCTTGGGGACAGTCGTTCTACAATGAGCAGTTCTTC
- | - | TRBJ2-2 | TRBV7-7 | CASSLRRAGAQGTGELFF | TGTGCCAGCAGCTTACGCCGCGCAGGGGCGCAGGGTACCGGGGAGCTGTTTTTT
TRBD1 | - | TRBJ1-1 | TRBV25-1 | CASQDRANRDTEAFF | TGTGCCAGCCAGGACAGGGCAAATCGGGACACTGAAGCTTTCTTT
TRBD2 | once | TRBJ2-5 | TRBV19 | CASSIGGRETQYF | TGTGCCAGTAGTATAGGCGGGAGGGAGACCCAGTACTTC
- | - | TRBJ2-5 | TRBV30 | CAWSFMIEGETQYF | TGTGCCTGGAGTTTTATGATAGAAGGGGAGACCCAGTACTTC
TRBD2 | - | TRBJ2-2 | TRBV2 | CASSGTSYVGELFF | TGTGCCAGCAGTGGGACTAGTTATGTCGGGGAGCTGTTTTTT
- | - | TRBJ1-1 | TRBV9 | CASTRISTGTEAFF | TGTGCCAGCACTCGGATCTCGACTGGCACTGAAGCTTTCTTT
TRBD1 | - | TRBJ1-5 | TRBV30 | CAWGGGQGNQPQHF | TGTGCCTGGGGAGGGGGACAGGGCAATCAGCCCCAGCATTTT
- | few | TRBJ2-2 | TRBV11-2 | CASSFGSGNTGELFF | TGTGCCAGCAGCTTTGGGAGCGGGAACACCGGGGAGCTGTTTTTT
- | - | TRBJ1-4 | TRBV6-1 | CASSDLGLVGTTNEKLFF | TGTGCCAGCAGTGATCTCGGCCTCGTCGGGACAACTAATGAAAAACTGTTTTTT
TRBD1 | - | TRBJ1-2 | TRBV11-2 | CASTRDSPLVNGYTF | TGTGCCAGCACCCGGGACAGCCCTTTGGTAAATGGCTACACCTTC
- | - | TRBJ2-3 | TRBV7-3 | CASSLMGASESTDTQYF | TGTGCCAGCAGCTTAATGGGGGCTAGCGAAAGCACAGATACGCAGTATTTT
TRBD1 | - | TRBJ1-1 | TRBV5-8 | CASSRGTVMNTEAFF | TGTGCCAGCAGCCGAGGGACAGTCATGAACACTGAAGCTTTCTTT
TRBD1 | few | TRBJ1-1 | TRBV2 | CASRATSGGQTEAFF | TGTGCCAGCAGGGCCACCTCAGGGGGCCAGACTGAAGCTTTCTTT
TRBD2 | - | TRBJ2-3 | TRBV13 | CASSLGLAGVTDTQYF | TGTGCCAGCAGCTTAGGACTAGCGGGAGTGACAGATACGCAGTATTTT
- | - | TRBJ2-5 | TRBV6-1 | CASIRDPAGETQYF | TGTGCCAGCATTAGGGACCCGGCGGGGGAGACCCAGTACTTC
- | once | TRBJ2-7 | TRBV19 | CASSQGGSGLSYEQYF | TGTGCCAGTAGCCAGGGGGGCTCAGGCCTATCCTACGAGCAGTACTTC
- | - | TRBJ2-3 | TRBV19 | CASSIERTDTQYF | TGTGCCAGTAGTATTGAGCGCACAGATACGCAGTATTTT
- | - | TRBJ1-1 | TRBV5-1 | CASSLAPRATNTEAFF | TGCGCCAGCAGCTTGGCCCCCAGGGCAACGAACACTGAAGCTTTCTTT
- | - | TRBJ2-5 | TRBV5-1 | CASSLSPGSGDQETQYF | TGCGCCAGCAGCTTGTCCCCGGGTAGCGGAGATCAAGAGACCCAGTACTTC
TRBD1 | - | TRBJ2-7 | TRBV6-5 | CASSFIQGAQYEQYF | TGTGCCAGCAGTTTCATACAGGGGGCACAGTACGAGCAGTACTTC
- | - | TRBJ1-2 | TRBV18 | CASSPPPIQGYGYTF | TGTGCCAGCTCACCTCCACCCATACAGGGCTATGGCTACACCTTC
- | once | TRBJ1-1 | TRBV7-9 | CASSLELGTAFF | TGTGCCAGCAGCTTAGAACTAGGGACGGCTTTCTTT
- | - | TRBJ2-7 | TRBV7-9 | CASSKTGAGEQYF | TGTGCCAGCAGCAAGACCGGGGCGGGCGAGCAGTACTTC
TRBD1 | - | TRBJ1-2 | TRBV14 | CASSQRGQAKNYGYTF | TGTGCCAGCAGCCAACGAGGACAGGCAAAGAACTATGGCTACACCTTC
TRBD2 | - | TRBJ2-1 | TRBV14 | CASSQDPRAGGSLSYNEQFF | TGTGCCAGCAGCCAAGATCCCCGCGCGGGGGGCTCCCTCTCCTACAATGAGCAGTTCTTC
- | - | TRBJ2-5 | TRBV4-2 | CASSQDQEPQSGTQYF | TGTGCCAGCAGCCAAGATCAGGAGCCCCAATCCGGGACCCAGTACTTC